The next 17 T cell receptor beta chains were all read from a single sample in a study of beta chain features in type 1 diabetes (dated by TCRdb to the late 2010s). What the study reported, not specific to this receptor: In all four CD4+ subsets, TCRB CDR3 length was moderately but significantly shorter in type 1 diabetes patients.

These TCRs are of unknown antigen specificity. The library came from the immunoSEQ multiplex PCR assay. The High Capacity cDNA Reverse Transcription Kit was used to reverse transcribe all of the isolated RNA, meaning that expressed TCRB transcripts were what got sequenced. Imported from immuneACCESS, the table was reduced by TCRdb to in-frame sequences with V and J called. These copies leave out some clones; in studies compared against another copy, an unresolved V gene accounts for under half, and the cause of the remainder is not known. Across this sample there are a few hundred thousand clones, with 15% seen only once. 0.015% to 0.017% of the sample belongs to the ten largest clones. The sequenced material came from naive CD4+ T cells from blood. Interpreted using the paper, the cell subset or site label stands for: true naive CD4+ T cells. The receptors here all came from a man aged 18 to 30 with type 1 diabetes.

The V call is TRBV7-9, the J call TRBJ1-1; the D is unclear. The V gene lost 5 bases and the J gene lost 5 bases, with 18 bases spanning the gap. Germline CDR1 is SEHNR and CDR2 is FQNEAQ (reference sequence). This CDR3 contains 15 residues. The CDR3 nucleotides read TGTGCCAGCAGCCCCCGAGGGCTAAAGGGAACTGAAGCTTTCTTT. Protein sequence: CASSPRGLKGTEAFF.

The CDR3 is CASSVGTRVRKETQYF. The CDR3 DNA sequence: TGTGCCAGCAGCGTAGGGACTAGGGTGAGGAAAGAGACCCAGTACTTC. The chain joins TRBV9 to TRBJ2-5; 7 nucleotides align to TRBD2. Germline lookup yields CDR1 SGDLS and CDR2 YYNGEE. There are 16 residues in the CDR3. V shed 0 bases and J 3 bases; nucleotides not matched to a gene: 8.

This clone was found a few times. The chain employs TRBV7-2 and TRBJ2-5, with D perhaps TRBD2 (6 bases). Trimming removed 5 bases from V and 3 bases from J, with 10 bases in between. The CDR3 sequence is 13 residues long. Germline V gene lookup returns CDR1 SGHTA and CDR2 FQGNSA. The CDR3 sequence is CASSRGWEETQYF. The CDR3 DNA sequence: TGTGCCAGCAGCCGGGGGTGGGAAGAGACCCAGTACTTC.

This sequence joins TRBV20-1 and TRBJ1-2; possibly TRBD1 for D (5 bases). The V gene lost 6 bases and the J gene lost 7 bases, with 12 bases spanning the gap. CDR1 and CDR2 from the germline V gene are DFQATT and SNEGSKA (reference sequence). The CDR3 consists of 11 residues. DNA of the CDR3: TGCAGTGCCCTCAGGGTCATTGGCTACACCTTC. Protein: CSALRVIGYTF.

The V call is TRBV30, the J call TRBJ1-2, with TRBD1 as a possible D gene (6 bases). CDR3 size: 11 residues. Germline V gene data show CDR1 as GTSNPN and CDR2 as SVGIG (reference sequence). The ends were cut back, 5 bases at V and 7 bases at J, with 11 bases in the middle. The CDR3 region has the DNA TGTGCCTGGGGACAGCCCCCTGGCTACACCTTC. It codes for CAWGQPPGYTF.

This chain links TRBV13 with TRBJ1-2; D is perhaps TRBD1 (6 bases). The germline V gene encodes CDR1 PRHDT and CDR2 FYEKMQ (reference sequence). The CDR3 consists of 12 residues. Trimming cost V 2 bases and J 8 bases, with 9 bases left between them. The CDR3 bases are TGTGCCAGCAGCTTACAGGGGCACGGCTACACCTTC. Its protein product is CASSLQGHGYTF.

V and J are TRBV7-9 and TRBJ1-6; 7 bases match TRBD1. The CDR3 is made up of 14 amino acids. Germline loops: CDR1 SEHNR, CDR2 FQNEAQ (reference sequence). V was clipped by 5 bases and J by 5 bases; unmatched bases: 3. CDR3: CASSRQGDNSPLHF. The CDR3 coding sequence is TGTGCCAGCAGCCGACAGGGAGATAATTCACCCCTCCACTTT.

This clone was counted only a few times. V is TRBV14 and J is TRBJ1-2; D is undetermined. Germline V gene data show CDR1 as SGHDN and CDR2 as FVKESK. The CDR3 length is 13 residues. Trimming removed 0 bases at V and 2 bases at J, with 4 bases between. DNA of the CDR3: TGTGCCAGCAGCCAAGACGGGAACTATGGCTACACCTTC. It codes for CASSQDGNYGYTF. Full variable domain (outside the CDR3, taken from reference TRBV14 and TRBJ1-2): EAGVTQFPSHSVIEKGQTVTLRCDPISGHDNLYWYRRVMGKEIKFLLHFVKESKQDESGMPNNRFLAERTGGTYSTLKVQPAELEDSGVYFCASSQDGNYGYTFGSGTRLTVV.

This chain joins TRBV5-4 and TRBJ2-3; possibly TRBD2 for D (6 bases). From germline, CDR1 is SGHNT and CDR2 YYREEE (reference sequence). Trimming shortened V by 6 bases and J by 0 bases, and 11 bases separated the two germline ends. This CDR3 spans 14 amino acids. The DNA of the CDR3 is TGTGCCAGCAATAGCGGAAGAAGCACAGATACGCAGTATTTT. Translated, it gives CASNSGRSTDTQYF.

This clone was found a few times. This chain uses TRBV7-6 with TRBJ2-1; weak D call: TRBD2 (5 bases). V was shortened by 4 bases and J by 4 bases, with 17 bases between the two germline ends. Germline CDR1 reads SGHVS; CDR2 reads FNYEAQ. The CDR3 length is 16 residues. Here the CDR3 reads CASSSRWSGGYNEQFF. CDR3 sequence (DNA): TGTGCCAGCAGCTCCCGGTGGAGCGGAGGTTACAATGAGCAGTTCTTC.

This clone was counted between two and nine times. The V gene is TRBV5-1, the J gene TRBJ2-1, with TRBD2 matching 10 bases. Germline CDR1 is SGHRS and CDR2 is YFSETQ. V shed 3 bases, J shed 7 bases, and the junction held 7 bases outside the gene matches. This CDR3 comprises 15 residues. As DNA, the CDR3 is TGCGCCAGCAGCTCATCGGCTAGCGGGAGTAATGAGCAGTTCTTC. Translation: CASSSSASGSNEQFF.

This CDR3 reads CASSPRGLAGGKSQQFF. The DNA of the CDR3 is TGTGCCAGCTCACCAAGGGGACTAGCGGGAGGAAAGAGTCAGCAGTTCTTC. The gene calls are TRBV18 and TRBJ2-1; 15 positions match TRBD2. The CDR3 extends over 17 amino acids. V was pared by 2 bases and J by 11 bases, with 10 bases of the junction left unmatched. Germline V gene data show CDR1 as KGHSH and CDR2 as LQKENI.

V is TRBV6-6 and J is TRBJ1-5, with TRBD1 matching 10 bases. Trimming removed 7 bases from V and 6 bases from J; junction bases left unmatched: 12. CDR3 size: 16 residues. CDR1 is MNHNY, CDR2 SVGAGI, per germline (reference sequence). The CDR3 sequence: CASTKRTGGFTQPQHF. The DNA of the CDR3 is TGTGCCAGCACAAAGAGGACAGGGGGGTTTACTCAGCCCCAGCATTTT.

This rearrangement joins TRBV6-5 to TRBJ2-5; no clear D. Germline V lookup: CDR1 MNHEY, CDR2 SVGAGI. This CDR3 contains 11 residues. The germline V and J ends were trimmed by 5 bases and 5 bases, with 6 bases remaining between them. CDR3 bases: TGTGCCAGCAGTGTCGAGGAGACCCAGTACTTC. Translated: CASSVEETQYF.

This clone appeared a few times. The rearrangement uses TRBV5-1 and TRBJ2-5, with 9 bases identical to TRBD2. This CDR3 spans 17 amino acids. Trimming at V came to 4 bases and at J to 4 bases, leaving 14 bases not matched to a gene. From germline, CDR1 is SGHRS and CDR2 YFSETQ. CDR3 protein: CASSSYSGRGNGETQYF. CDR3 DNA sequence: TGCGCCAGCAGCAGTTATAGCGGGAGAGGCAATGGAGAGACCCAGTACTTC.

This clone was observed a few times. The chain links TRBV29-1 to TRBJ2-7; unclear D gene. CDR1 is SQVTM, CDR2 ANQGSEA, per germline. The length of the CDR3 is 13 residues. The V and J ends lost 3 bases and 0 bases respectively, with 9 bases between them. The CDR3 DNA follows: TGCAGCGTTGATAGAATCTCCTCCTACGAGCAGTACTTC. Translation gives CSVDRISSYEQYF.

The rearrangement joins TRBV15 to TRBJ2-5; a possible D gene is TRBD2 (7 bases). The CDR3 loop spans 17 amino acids. Germline assignment: CDR1 LNHNV and CDR2 YYDKDF (reference sequence). Trimming pared 0 bases from V and 4 bases from J, leaving 18 bases between. CDR3 protein: CATSRDRFRGARETQYF. The DNA of the CDR3 is TGTGCCACCAGCAGAGATCGGTTTCGGGGGGCTAGAGAGACCCAGTACTTC.